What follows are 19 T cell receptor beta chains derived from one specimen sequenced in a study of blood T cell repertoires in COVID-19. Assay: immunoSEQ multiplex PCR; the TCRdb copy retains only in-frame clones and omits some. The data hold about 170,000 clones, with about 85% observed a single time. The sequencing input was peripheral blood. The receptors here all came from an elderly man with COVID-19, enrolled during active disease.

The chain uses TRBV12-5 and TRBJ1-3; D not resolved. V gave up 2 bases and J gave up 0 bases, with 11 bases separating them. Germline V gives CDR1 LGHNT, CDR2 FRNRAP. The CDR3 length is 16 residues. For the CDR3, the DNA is TGTGCTAGTGGTTTGACCGGGATCTACTCTGGAAACACCATATATTTT. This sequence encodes CASGLTGIYSGNTIYF.

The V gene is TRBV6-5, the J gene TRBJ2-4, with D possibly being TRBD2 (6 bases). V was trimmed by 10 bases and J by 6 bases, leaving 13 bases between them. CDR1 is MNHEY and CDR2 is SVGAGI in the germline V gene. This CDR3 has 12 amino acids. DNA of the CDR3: TGTGCCACCCACGGGGGTCTAAACATTCAGTACTTC. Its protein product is CATHGGLNIQYF.

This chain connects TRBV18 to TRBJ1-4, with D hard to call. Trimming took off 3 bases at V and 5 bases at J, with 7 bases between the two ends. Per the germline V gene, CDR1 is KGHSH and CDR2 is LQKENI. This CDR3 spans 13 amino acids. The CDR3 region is CASSPSGNEKLFF. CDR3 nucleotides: TGTGCCAGCTCACCTTCAGGCAATGAAAAACTGTTTTTT.

The CDR3 sequence is CASSSAGASYNEQFF. The CDR3 bases are TGTGCCAGCAGCTCGGCGGGGGCCTCCTACAATGAGCAGTTCTTC. This rearrangement joins TRBV7-2 to TRBJ2-1; D is perhaps TRBD2 (7 bases). The CDR3 is 15 residues long. Germline CDR1 SGHTA, CDR2 FQGNSA. V shed 4 bases and J shed 0 bases, with 10 bases lying between them. Based on the CDR3 plus reference TRBV7-2 and TRBJ2-1, the full variable domain is GAGVSQSPSNKVTEKGKDVELRCDPISGHTALYWYRQSLGQGLEFLIYFQGNSAPDKSGLPSDRFSAERTGGSVSTLTIQRTQQEDSAVYLCASSSAGASYNEQFFGPGTRLTVL.

The chain's CDR3 is CASSYYQGNEKLFF. The CDR3 DNA reads TGTGCCAGCAGCTATTACCAGGGGAATGAAAAACTGTTTTTT. The J gene is TRBJ1-4, the V gene TRBV7-2; D might be TRBD1 (6 bases). Trimming removed 4 bases at V and 5 bases at J, with 11 bases between. Germline V gene lookup returns CDR1 SGHTA and CDR2 FQGNSA. The CDR3 consists of 14 residues.

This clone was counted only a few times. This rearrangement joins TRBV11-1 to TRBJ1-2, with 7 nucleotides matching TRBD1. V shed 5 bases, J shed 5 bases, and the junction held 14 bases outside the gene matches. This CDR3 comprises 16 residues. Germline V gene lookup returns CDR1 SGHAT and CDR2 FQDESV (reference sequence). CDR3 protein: CASSPRPGQSIYGYTF. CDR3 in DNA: TGTGCCAGCAGCCCACGACCGGGACAGAGCATTTATGGCTACACCTTC.

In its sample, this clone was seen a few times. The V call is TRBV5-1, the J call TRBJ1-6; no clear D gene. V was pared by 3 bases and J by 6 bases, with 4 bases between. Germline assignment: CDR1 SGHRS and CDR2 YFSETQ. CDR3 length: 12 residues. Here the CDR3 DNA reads TGCGCCAGCAGCTCCCTTAATTCACCCCTCCACTTT. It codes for CASSSLNSPLHF.

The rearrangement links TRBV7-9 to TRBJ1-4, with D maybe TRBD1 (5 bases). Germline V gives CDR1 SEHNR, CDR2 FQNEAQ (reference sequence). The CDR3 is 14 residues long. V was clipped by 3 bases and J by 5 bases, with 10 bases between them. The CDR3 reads CASSFQGGNEKLFF. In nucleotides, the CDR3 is TGTGCCAGCAGCTTTCAGGGTGGGAATGAAAAACTGTTTTTT. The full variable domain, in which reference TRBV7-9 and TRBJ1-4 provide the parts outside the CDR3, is DTGVSQNPRHKITKRGQNVTFRCDPISEHNRLYWYRQTLGQGPEFLTYFQNEAQLEKSRLLSDRFSAERPKGSFSTLEIQRTEQGDSAMYLCASSFQGGNEKLFFGSGTQLSVL.

The chain's CDR3 is CASSQFPRVGELFF. Written as DNA, the CDR3 is TGCGCCAGCAGCCAGTTTCCTCGGGTCGGGGAGCTGTTTTTT. This sequence joins TRBV4-1 and TRBJ2-2; D is unclear. This CDR3 contains 14 residues. Germline CDR1 is MGHRA and CDR2 is YSYEKL. V was clipped by 3 bases and J by 7 bases, with 12 bases between them.

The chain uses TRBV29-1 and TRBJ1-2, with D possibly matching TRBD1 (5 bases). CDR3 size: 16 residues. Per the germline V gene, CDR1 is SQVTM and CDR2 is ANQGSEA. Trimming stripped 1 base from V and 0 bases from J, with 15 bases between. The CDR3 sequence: CSVEGGGGRANYGYTF. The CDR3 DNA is TGCAGCGTTGAAGGGGGCGGCGGAAGAGCTAACTATGGCTACACCTTC.

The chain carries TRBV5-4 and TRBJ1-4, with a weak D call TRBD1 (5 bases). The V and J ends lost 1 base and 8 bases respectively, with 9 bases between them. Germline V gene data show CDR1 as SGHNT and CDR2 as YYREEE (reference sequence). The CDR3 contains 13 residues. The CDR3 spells CASSLWGEEKLFF. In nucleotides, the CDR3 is TGTGCCAGCAGCTTGTGGGGGGAGGAAAAACTGTTTTTT.

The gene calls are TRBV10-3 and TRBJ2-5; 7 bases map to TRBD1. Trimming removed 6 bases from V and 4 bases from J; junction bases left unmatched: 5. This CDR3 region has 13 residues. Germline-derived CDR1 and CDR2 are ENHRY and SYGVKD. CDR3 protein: CAISRGQLETQYF. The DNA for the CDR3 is TGTGCCATCAGCCGGGGACAGCTAGAGACCCAGTACTTC.

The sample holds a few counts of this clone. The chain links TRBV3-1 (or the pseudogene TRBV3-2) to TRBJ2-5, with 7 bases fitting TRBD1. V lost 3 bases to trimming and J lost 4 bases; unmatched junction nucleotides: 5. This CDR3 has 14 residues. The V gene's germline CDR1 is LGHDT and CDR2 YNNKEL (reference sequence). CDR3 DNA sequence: TGTGCCAGCAGCCAGACAGGGTGGGGAGAGACCCAGTACTTC. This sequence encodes CASSQTGWGETQYF.

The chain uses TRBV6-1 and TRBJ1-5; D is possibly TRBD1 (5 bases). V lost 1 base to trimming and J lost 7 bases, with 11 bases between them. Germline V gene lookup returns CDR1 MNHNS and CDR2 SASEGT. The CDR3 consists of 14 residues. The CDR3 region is CASSEDRRSQPQHF. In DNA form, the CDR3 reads TGTGCCAGCAGTGAAGACAGGCGCAGCCAGCCCCAGCATTTT.

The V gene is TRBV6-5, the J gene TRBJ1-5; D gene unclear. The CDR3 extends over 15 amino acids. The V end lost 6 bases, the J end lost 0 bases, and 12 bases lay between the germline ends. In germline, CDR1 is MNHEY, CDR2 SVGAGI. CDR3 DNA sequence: TGTGCCAGCAGCCGGGAAGGACTTAGCAATCAGCCCCAGCATTTT. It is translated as CASSREGLSNQPQHF.

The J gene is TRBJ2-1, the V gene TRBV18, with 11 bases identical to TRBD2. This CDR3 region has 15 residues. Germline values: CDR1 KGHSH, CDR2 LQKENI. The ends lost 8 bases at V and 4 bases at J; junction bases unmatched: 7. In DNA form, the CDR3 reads TGTGCCAGCCTGGTAACTAGCGGGGGTTACAATGAGCAGTTCTTC. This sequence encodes CASLVTSGGYNEQFF. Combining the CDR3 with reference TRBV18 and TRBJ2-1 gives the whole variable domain NAGVMQNPRHLVRRRGQEARLRCSPMKGHSHVYWYRQLPEEGLKFMVYLQKENIIDESGMPKERFSAEFPKEGPSILRIQQVVRGDSAAYFCASLVTSGGYNEQFFGPGTRLTVL.

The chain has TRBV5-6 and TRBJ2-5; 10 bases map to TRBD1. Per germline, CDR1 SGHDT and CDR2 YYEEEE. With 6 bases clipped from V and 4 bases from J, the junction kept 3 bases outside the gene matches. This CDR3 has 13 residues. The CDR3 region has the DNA TGTGCCAGCACCCGGGACAGGGGAGAGACCCAGTACTTC. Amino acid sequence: CASTRDRGETQYF.

The CDR3 is CASSKSQGIYYGYTF. CDR3 sequence (DNA): TGTGCCAGCAGCAAAAGCCAGGGGATATACTATGGCTACACCTTC. The chain links TRBV21-1 to TRBJ1-2; whether TRBD1, the table's D call, matches the DNA was not checked. TRBV21-1 is an annotated pseudogene. This CDR3 has 15 residues.

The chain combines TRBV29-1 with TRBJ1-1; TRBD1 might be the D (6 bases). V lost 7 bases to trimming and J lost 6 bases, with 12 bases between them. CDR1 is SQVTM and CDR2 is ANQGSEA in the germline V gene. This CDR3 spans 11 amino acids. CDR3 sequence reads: CSATGIPEAFF. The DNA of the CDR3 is TGCAGCGCAACAGGGATCCCTGAAGCTTTCTTT.